This T cell receptor beta chain appears in the sequencing data of a study of CD8+CD57+ T cells in acquired aplastic anemia. J gave up 12 bases and V 3 bases, and 12 bases lay outside the gene matches. The CDR3 consists of 15 residues. The germline V gene encodes CDR1 DFQATT and CDR2 SNEGSKA (reference sequence). It was patients with CD8+CD57+ cell expansion by flow cytometry who were chosen for sequencing. A severe acquired aplastic anemia diagnosis applied to all patients. Receipt of therapy had not occurred in any patient by the time of blood sampling. This clonotype was detected a few times. As yet, its antigen is unknown. General study points: Patients and controls had in common 25 to 30 CD8+ CDR3 sequences.

CDR3 and TCR beta VDJ profiling relied on a genomic DNA template. TCRdb used MiXCR to reprocess the reads, holding one entry per CDR3 protein. The data contain about 160,000 distinct CDR3 sequences, 71% of them singletons. Sequences were obtained from sorted CD4+, CD8+, or CD8+CD57+ T cells (not recorded which) from PBMCs. This receptor was obtained from a human donor with aplastic anemia. V usage is TRBV20-1 and J usage is TRBJ2-3; 13 bases agree with TRBD2. For the CDR3, the DNA is TGCAGTGCTAGGTCACCGGGACTAGCGGGAAATATCCAGTATTTT. Its protein is CSARSPGLAGNIQYF.